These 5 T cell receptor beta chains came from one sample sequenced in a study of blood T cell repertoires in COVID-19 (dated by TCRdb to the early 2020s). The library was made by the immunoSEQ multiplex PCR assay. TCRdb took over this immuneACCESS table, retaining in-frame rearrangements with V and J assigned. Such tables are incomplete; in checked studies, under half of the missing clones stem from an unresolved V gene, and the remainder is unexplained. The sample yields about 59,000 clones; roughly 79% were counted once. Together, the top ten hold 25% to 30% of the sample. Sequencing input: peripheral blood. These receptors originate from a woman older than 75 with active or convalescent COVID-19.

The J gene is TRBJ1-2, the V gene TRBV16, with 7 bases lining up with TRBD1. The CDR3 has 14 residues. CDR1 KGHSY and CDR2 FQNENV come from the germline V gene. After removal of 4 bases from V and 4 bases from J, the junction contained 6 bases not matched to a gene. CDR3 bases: TGTGCCAGCAGCCGCAACCGGGACAGCTATGGCTACACCTTC. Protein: CASSRNRDSYGYTF.

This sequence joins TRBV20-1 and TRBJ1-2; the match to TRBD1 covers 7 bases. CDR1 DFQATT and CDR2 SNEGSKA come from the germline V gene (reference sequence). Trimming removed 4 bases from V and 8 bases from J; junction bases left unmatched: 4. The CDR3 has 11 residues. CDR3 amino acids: CSATSDRGYTF. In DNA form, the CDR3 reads TGCAGTGCTACATCGGACAGGGGCTACACCTTC.

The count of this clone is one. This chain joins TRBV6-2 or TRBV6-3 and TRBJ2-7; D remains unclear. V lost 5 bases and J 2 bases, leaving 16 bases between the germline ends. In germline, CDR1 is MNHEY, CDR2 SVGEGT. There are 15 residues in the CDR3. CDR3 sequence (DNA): TGTGCCAGCAGTGACCCTCGGCCAACAGCCTACGAGCAGTACTTC. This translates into CASSDPRPTAYEQYF.

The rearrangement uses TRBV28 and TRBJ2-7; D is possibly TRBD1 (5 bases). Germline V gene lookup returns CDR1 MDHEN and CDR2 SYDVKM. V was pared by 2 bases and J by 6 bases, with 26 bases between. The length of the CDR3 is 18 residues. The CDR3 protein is CASSLVCTGTPYDCEQYF. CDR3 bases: TGTGCCAGCAGTTTAGTTTGCACAGGCACACCCTACGATTGCGAGCAGTACTTC.

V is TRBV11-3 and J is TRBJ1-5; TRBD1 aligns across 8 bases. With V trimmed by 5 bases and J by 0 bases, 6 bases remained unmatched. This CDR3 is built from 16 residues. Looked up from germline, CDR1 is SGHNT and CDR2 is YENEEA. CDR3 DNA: TGTGCCAGCAGCCCTCTGGACAGGGTTAGCAATCAGCCCCAGCATTTT. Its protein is CASSPLDRVSNQPQHF.